This T cell receptor beta chain is drawn from a study of cytomegalovirus exposure and HLA in healthy donors. This CDR3 is built from 18 residues. Trimming at V came to 5 bases and at J to 3 bases, leaving 11 bases not matched to a gene. CDR1 is LNHDA and CDR2 is SQIVND in the germline V gene (reference sequence). In the PCR, 60 Vbeta and 13 Jbeta primers were used. Only in-frame clones appear in the TCRdb table, and some are missing; sequencing was by immunoSEQ multiplex PCR. The sample contains around 74,000 clones, around 78% of which appear only once. The clonotype was recovered from a man aged 40-49 years in good health and CMV-seronegative. Sequencing was performed on PBMCs. The gene calls are TRBV19 and TRBJ2-2; 11 bases agree with TRBD2. The chain's CDR3 is CASSPLLSGGADTGELFF. As DNA, the CDR3 is TGTGCCAGTAGTCCCCTCCTTAGCGGGGGGGCGGACACCGGGGAGCTGTTTTTT.